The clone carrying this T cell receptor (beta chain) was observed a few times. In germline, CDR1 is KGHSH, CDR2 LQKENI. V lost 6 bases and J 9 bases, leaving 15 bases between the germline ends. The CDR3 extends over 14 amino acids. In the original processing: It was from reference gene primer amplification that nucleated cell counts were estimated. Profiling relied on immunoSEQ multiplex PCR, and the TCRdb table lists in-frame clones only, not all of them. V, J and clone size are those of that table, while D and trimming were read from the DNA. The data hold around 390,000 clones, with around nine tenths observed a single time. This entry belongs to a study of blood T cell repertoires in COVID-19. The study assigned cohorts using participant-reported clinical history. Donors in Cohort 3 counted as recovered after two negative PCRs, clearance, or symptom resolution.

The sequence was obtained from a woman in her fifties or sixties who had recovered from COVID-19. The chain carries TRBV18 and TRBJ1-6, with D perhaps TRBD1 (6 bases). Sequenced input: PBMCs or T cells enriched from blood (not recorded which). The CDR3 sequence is CASSIDRRISPLHF. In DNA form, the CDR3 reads TGTGCCAGCTCCATTGACAGGAGGATTTCACCCCTCCACTTT.